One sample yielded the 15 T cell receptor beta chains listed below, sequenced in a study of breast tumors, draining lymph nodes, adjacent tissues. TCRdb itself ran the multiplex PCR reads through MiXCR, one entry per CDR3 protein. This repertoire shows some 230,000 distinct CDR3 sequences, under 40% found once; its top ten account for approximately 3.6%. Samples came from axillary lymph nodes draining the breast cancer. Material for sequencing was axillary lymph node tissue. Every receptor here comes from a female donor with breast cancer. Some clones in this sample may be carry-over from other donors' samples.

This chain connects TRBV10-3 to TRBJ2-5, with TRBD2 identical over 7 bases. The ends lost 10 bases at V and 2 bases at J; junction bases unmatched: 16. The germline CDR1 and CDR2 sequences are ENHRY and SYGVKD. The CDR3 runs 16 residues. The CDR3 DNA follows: TGTGCCAGCAAAAAACTGGGGGGGTCGGCACAAGAGACCCAGTACTTC. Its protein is CASKKLGGSAQETQYF.

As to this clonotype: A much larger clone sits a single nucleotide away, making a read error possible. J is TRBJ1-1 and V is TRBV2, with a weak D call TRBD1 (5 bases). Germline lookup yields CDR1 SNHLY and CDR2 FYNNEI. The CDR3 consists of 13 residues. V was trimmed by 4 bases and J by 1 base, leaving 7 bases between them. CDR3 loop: CASSVDKNTEAFF. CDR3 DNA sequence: TGTGCCAGCAGTGTGGACAAGAACACTGAAGCTTTCTTT.

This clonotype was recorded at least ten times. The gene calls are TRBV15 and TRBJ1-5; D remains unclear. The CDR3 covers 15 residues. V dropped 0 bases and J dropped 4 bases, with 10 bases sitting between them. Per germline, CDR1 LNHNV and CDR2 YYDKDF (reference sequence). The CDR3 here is CATSRDMRRNQPQHF. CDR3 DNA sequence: TGTGCCACCAGCAGAGATATGAGGAGAAATCAGCCCCAGCATTTT.

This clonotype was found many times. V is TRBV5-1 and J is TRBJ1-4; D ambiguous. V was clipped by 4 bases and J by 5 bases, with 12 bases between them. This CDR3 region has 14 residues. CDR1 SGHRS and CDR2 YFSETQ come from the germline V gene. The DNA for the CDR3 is TGCGCCAGCAGCGACCGGGATTTCAATGAAAAACTGTTTTTT. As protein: CASSDRDFNEKLFF. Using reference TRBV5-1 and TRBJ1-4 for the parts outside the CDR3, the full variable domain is KAGVTQTPRYLIKTRGQQVTLSCSPISGHRSVSWYQQTPGQGLQFLFEYFSETQRNKGNFPGRFSGRQFSNSRSEMNVSTLELGDSALYLCASSDRDFNEKLFFGSGTQLSVL.

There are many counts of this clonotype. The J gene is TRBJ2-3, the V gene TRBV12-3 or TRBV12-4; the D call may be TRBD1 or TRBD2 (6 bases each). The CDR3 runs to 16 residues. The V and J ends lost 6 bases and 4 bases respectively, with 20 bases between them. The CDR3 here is CASSSQGGNRADTQYF. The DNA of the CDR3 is TGTGCCAGCAGCTCACAGGGAGGTAATCGGGCAGATACGCAGTATTTT.

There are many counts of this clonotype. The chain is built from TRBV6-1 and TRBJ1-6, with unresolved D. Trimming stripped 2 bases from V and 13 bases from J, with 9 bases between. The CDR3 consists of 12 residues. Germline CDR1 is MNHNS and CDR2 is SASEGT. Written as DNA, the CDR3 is TGTGCCAGCAGTGAAATGTCTCAGCCCCTCCACTTT. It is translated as CASSEMSQPLHF.

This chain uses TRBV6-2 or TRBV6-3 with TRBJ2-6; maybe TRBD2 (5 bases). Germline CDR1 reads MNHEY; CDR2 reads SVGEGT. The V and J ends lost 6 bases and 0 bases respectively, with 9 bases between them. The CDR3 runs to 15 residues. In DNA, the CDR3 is TGTGCCAGCAGGCCCGAGGGCTCTGGGGCCAACGTCCTGACTTTC. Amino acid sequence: CASRPEGSGANVLTF.

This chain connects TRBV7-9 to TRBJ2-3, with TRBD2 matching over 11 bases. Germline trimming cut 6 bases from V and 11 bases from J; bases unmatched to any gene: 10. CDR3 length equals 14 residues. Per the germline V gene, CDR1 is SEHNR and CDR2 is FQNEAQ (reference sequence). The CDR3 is CASSYSGRGNEQYF. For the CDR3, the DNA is TGTGCCAGCAGTTATAGCGGGAGGGGGAATGAGCAGTATTTT.

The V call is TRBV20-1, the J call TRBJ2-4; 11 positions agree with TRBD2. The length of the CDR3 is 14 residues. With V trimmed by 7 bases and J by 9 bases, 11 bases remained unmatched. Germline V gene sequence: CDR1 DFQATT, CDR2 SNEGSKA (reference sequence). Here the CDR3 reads CSVELAGGQAIQYF. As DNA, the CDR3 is TGCAGTGTTGAGTTAGCGGGAGGGCAAGCCATTCAGTACTTC.

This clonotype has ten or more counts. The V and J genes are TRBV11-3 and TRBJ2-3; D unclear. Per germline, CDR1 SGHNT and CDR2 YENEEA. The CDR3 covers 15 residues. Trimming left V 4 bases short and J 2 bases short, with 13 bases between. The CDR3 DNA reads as TGTGCCAGCAGCTCCGACGGCGGAAACACAGATACGCAGTATTTT. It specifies CASSSDGGNTDTQYF.

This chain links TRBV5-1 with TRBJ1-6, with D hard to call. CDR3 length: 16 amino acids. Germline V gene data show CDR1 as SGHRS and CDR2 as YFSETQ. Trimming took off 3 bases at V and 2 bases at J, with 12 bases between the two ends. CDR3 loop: CASSSRAGAYNSPLHF. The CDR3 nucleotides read TGCGCCAGCAGCTCCCGGGCGGGTGCCTATAATTCACCCCTCCACTTT.

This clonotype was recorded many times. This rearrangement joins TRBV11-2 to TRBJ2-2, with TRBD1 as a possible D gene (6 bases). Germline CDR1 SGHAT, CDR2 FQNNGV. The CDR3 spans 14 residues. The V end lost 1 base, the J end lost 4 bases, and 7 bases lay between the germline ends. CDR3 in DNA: TGTGCCAGCAGCTTAGTAGGGGGCACCGGGGAGCTGTTTTTT. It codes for CASSLVGGTGELFF.

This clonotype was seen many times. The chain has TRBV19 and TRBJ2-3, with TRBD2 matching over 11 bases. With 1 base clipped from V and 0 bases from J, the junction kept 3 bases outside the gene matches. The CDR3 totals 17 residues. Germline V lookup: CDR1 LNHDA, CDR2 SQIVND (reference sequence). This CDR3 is CASSIAGLAVSTDTQYF. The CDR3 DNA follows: TGTGCCAGTAGTATAGCGGGACTAGCGGTTAGCACAGATACGCAGTATTTT.

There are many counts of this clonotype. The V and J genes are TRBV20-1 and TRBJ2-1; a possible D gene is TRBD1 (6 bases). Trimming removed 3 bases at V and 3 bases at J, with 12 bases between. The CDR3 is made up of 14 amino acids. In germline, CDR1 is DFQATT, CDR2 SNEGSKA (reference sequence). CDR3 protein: CSARQGSYYNEQFF. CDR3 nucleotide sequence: TGCAGTGCTAGGCAGGGGTCCTACTACAATGAGCAGTTCTTC.

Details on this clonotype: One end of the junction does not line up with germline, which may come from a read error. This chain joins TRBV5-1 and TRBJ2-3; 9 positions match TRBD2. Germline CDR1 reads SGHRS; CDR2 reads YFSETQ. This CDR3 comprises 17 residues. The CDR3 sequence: CASSLGLAGRPADTQYF. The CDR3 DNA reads TGCGCCAGCAGCTTGGGTCTAGCGGGGAGGCCTGCAGATACGCAGTATTTC.